The present TCR beta chain was sequenced within a study of T-cell reconstitution after alpha-beta-depleted transplantation in children. Unique molecular identifiers were used in preparing the TCRbeta library. TCRdb redid the calling of the PCR reads with MiXCR, one entry per CDR3 protein. Here the sample spans over 150,000 distinct CDR3 sequences, 14% to 15% being singletons. This clonotype appeared many times. Per germline, CDR1 MDHEN and CDR2 SYDVKM. V was trimmed by 5 bases and J by 5 bases, leaving 16 bases between them. CDR3 length equals 15 residues. The chain carries TRBV28 and TRBJ2-4; possible D gene TRBD2, 6 bases. This receptor was obtained from a human donor who donated a stem cell graft to a child with acute lymphoblastic leukemia. Source: PBMCs from the stem cell graft donor, taken from the stem cell graft. The CDR3 loop is CASSVPGVRENIQYF. The CDR3 nucleotides are TGTGCCAGCAGTGTACCGGGAGTACGGGAAAACATTCAGTACTTC.